This entry is about one TCR beta chain. What it recognizes is unknown. This specimen comes from a study of shared clonotypes between healthy human individuals. Study-wide background: Used for every donor were three CD4 naive, three CD4 memory, two CD8 naive and one CD8 memory plate.

Only CD45RO-negative cells positively selected for CCR7 counted as naive CD8 cells, so terminally differentiated effector memory CD45RA+ cells were excluded. Donors were healthy HIV-negative adults without recently reported acute infections or vaccinations. The repertoire was sequenced with immunoSEQ multiplex PCR; TCRdb's copy has only in-frame clones and lacks some. This sample has millions of clones, with 90% to 95% found just once. Whole-study results and caveats: Naive CD4 clonotypes were shared across a few donors at about 5.2%. The represented genetic and exposure-history diversity was limited by the small number of donors.

The CDR3 is 20 amino acids. The germline V gene encodes CDR1 SGDLS and CDR2 YYNGEE. V dropped 2 bases and J dropped 0; count of bases not matched to a gene: 19. The clonotype comes from a man aged 18-30 years in good health. Some clones in this sample may be carry-over from other donors' samples. Sequencing was carried out using naive CD8+ T cells from PBMCs. The chain links TRBV9 to TRBJ1-1; 7 bases fit TRBD1. The CDR3 here is CASSVRDSSIFRGMNTEAFF. The CDR3 DNA is TGTGCCAGCAGCGTCCGGGACAGCTCCATATTTCGCGGGATGAACACTGAAGCTTTCTTT.